This T cell receptor (beta chain) appears in the sequencing data of a study of molecular identifiers for immune sequencing clone quantification. It was with previously described methods and listed TCR primers that bulk TCR libraries were made. TCRdb processed the PCR reads anew with MiXCR; each CDR3 protein has one entry. Of 45,000 to 55,000 distinct CDR3 sequences detected, roughly 36% appear once; the ten largest clones hold 3.5% to 4%. A CD8+CD4-CCR7+CD45RA+ gate was used to sort naive CD8 T cells. Comment on this clonotype: At one boundary the junction diverges from the germline segment, which might be a read error.

Sequencing input: naive CD8+ T cells from blood, with Jurkat cell RNA spiked in. The subset was: FACS-sorted CD8+CD4-CCR7+CD45RA+ naive T cells. This clonotype was obtained from a human donor in good health. Some libraries in this study had Jurkat cell RNA spiked in.

This CDR3 reads CANSVYRVEQYF. The CDR3 DNA reads TGTGCCAACAGTGTGTACAGGGTCGAGCAGTACTTC. The V call is TRBV2, the J call TRBJ2-7; perhaps TRBD1 as D (6 bases). This CDR3 region has 12 residues. CDR1 SNHLY and CDR2 FYNNEI come from the germline V gene.